Listed below are T cell receptor beta chains from one sample, sequenced in a study of PD-1 blockade in classical Hodgkin lymphoma. Sequencing used immunoSEQ multiplex PCR; TCRdb keeps in-frame clones, though not all of them. The data hold 60,000 to 65,000 clones, with around 89% observed a single time. The specimen comprised peripheral blood mononuclear cells (PBMCs), sampled at baseline. The receptors were gathered from a human donor with classical Hodgkin lymphoma. Both conserved end residues are part of each CDR3. D genes are given only for firm matches. Clone size, where shown, is once, few, many, or a class for clones that have expanded.

NA	NA	TRBJ1-2	TRBV4-1	CASSQDYTLGSANYGYTF	TGCGCCAGCAGCCAAGATTATACCCTGGGCAGCGCTAACTATGGCTACACCTTC
NA	NA	TRBJ2-7	TRBV7-8	CASSQDWGEQYF	TGTGCCAGCAGCCAAGATTGGGGGGAGCAGTACTTC
NA	NA	TRBJ1-1	TRBV6-5	CASSPRTGGAFF	TGTGCCAGCAGTCCTAGAACCGGAGGAGCTTTCTTT
NA	NA	TRBJ2-1	TRBV9	CASSPAGDYNEQFF	TGTGCCAGCAGCCCAGCAGGGGACTACAATGAGCAGTTCTTC
NA	TRBD1	TRBJ2-1	TRBV29-1	CSVVTGTGASYNEQFF	TGCAGCGTTGTGACCGGGACAGGGGCCTCCTACAATGAGCAGTTCTTC
NA	NA	TRBJ1-5	TRBV19	CATRGGLGSNQPQHF	TGTGCCACTAGGGGGGGGCTCGGGAGCAATCAGCCCCAGCATTTT
NA	NA	TRBJ2-1	TRBV30	CAWKTRYLGQLVGNEQFF	TGTGCCTGGAAAACCCGGTATTTGGGCCAGTTAGTTGGCAATGAGCAGTTCTTC
once	NA	TRBJ2-5	TRBV14	CASSQDPGERQETQYF	TGTGCCAGCAGCCAAGATCCGGGCGAGCGCCAAGAGACCCAGTACTTC
medium-sized	TRBD2	TRBJ2-7	TRBV5-1	CASSLRLAGPYEQYF	TGCGCCAGCAGCCTTAGACTAGCGGGGCCGTACGAGCAGTACTTC
NA	NA	TRBJ1-3	TRBV12-5	CASGFGTASSGNTIYF	TGTGCTAGTGGTTTTGGGACCGCGAGCTCTGGAAACACCATATATTTT
NA	NA	TRBJ2-4	TRBV5-8	CASPVGILAKNIQYF	TGTGCCAGCCCGGTGGGGATCCTAGCCAAAAACATTCAGTACTTC
NA	TRBD2	TRBJ2-3	TRBV7-8	CASSLDSLAENTDTQYF	TGTGCCAGCAGCTTAGATTCCCTAGCGGAGAACACAGATACGCAGTATTTT
once	TRBD1	TRBJ2-7	TRBV6-5	CASSFTGDYEQYF	TGTGCCAGCAGTTTCACAGGGGACTACGAGCAGTACTTC
NA	NA	TRBJ2-2	TRBV7-7	CASSWGLGQDTGELFF	TGTGCCAGCAGCTGGGGCCTTGGTCAGGACACCGGGGAGCTGTTTTTT
NA	NA	TRBJ2-7	TRBV10-3	CAISEPGLVYEQYF	TGTGCCATCAGTGAGCCGGGACTGGTCTACGAGCAGTACTTC
NA	NA	TRBJ1-5	TRBV28	CASSALVGGYSNQPQHF	TGTGCCAGCAGCGCCTTAGTAGGGGGTTATAGCAATCAGCCCCAGCATTTT
NA	TRBD1	TRBJ1-1	TRBV7-8	CASSQPRTGTTEAFF	TGTGCCAGCAGCCAACCCCGGACAGGGACGACTGAAGCTTTCTTT
NA	NA	TRBJ1-2	TRBV29-1	CSVDWAGNTENYGYTF	TGCAGCGTTGATTGGGCAGGGAATACTGAAAACTATGGCTACACCTTC
NA	TRBD1	TRBJ2-7	TRBV19	CASVKRSKGGASYEQYF	TGTGCCAGTGTTAAAAGATCAAAAGGGGGCGCCTCCTACGAGCAGTACTTC
NA	NA	TRBJ2-6	TRBV2	CASSWGPGANVLTF	TGTGCCAGCAGTTGGGGCCCTGGGGCCAACGTCCTGACTTTC
NA	NA	TRBJ1-5	TRBV5-1	CASSFGGNQPQHF	TGCGCCAGCAGCTTCGGGGGGAATCAGCCCCAGCATTTT
NA	TRBD1	TRBJ1-2	TRBV5-5	CASSLGTGERGYTF	TGTGCCAGCAGCTTGGGGACAGGAGAGCGGGGCTACACCTTC
NA	NA	TRBJ1-4	TRBV5-6	CASSFRADNEKLFF	TGTGCCAGCAGCTTCCGGGCCGATAATGAAAAACTGTTTTTT
NA	TRBD1	TRBJ1-3	TRBV5-6	CASSIPTGAGNTIYF	TGTGCCAGCAGCATACCGACAGGGGCTGGAAACACCATATATTTT
NA	NA	TRBJ1-3	TRBV11-2	CASSLVRPPGNTIYF	TGTGCCAGCAGCTTAGTCCGCCCCCCTGGAAACACCATATATTTT
few	NA	TRBJ1-1	TRBV30	CAWGNTEAFF	TGTGCCTGGGGGAACACTGAAGCTTTCTTT
NA	NA	TRBJ2-7	TRBV11-2	CASSFVSEQYF	TGTGCCAGCAGCTTCGTATCCGAGCAGTACTTC
once	NA	TRBJ2-5	TRBV15	CATSRFDYALGATQYF	TGTGCCACCAGCAGATTCGACTACGCCCTCGGGGCCACCCAGTACTTC
NA	NA	TRBJ1-5	TRBV30	CAWSVGREQPQHF	TGTGCCTGGAGTGTCGGCAGGGAACAGCCCCAGCATTTT
NA	NA	TRBJ1-1	TRBV15	CATSREGVGEAFF	TGTGCCACCAGCAGAGAAGGCGTGGGAGAAGCTTTCTTT
NA	NA	TRBJ1-5	TRBV7-2	CASSFSNQPQHF	TGTGCCAGCAGCTTTAGCAATCAGCCCCAGCATTTT
once	NA	TRBJ2-1	TRBV18	CASSPPTGDGDEQFF	TGTGCCAGCTCACCACCGACAGGCGACGGCGACGAGCAGTTCTTC
NA	NA	TRBJ2-2	TRBV4-2	CASSQWTGTGELFF	TGTGCCAGCAGCCAATGGACGGGCACCGGGGAGCTGTTTTTT
few	TRBD1	TRBJ1-2	TRBV7-2	CASSTGTGGYGYTF	TGTGCCAGCAGCACAGGGACAGGGGGATATGGCTACACCTTC
NA	NA	TRBJ1-5	TRBV30	CAWRARQVSQPQHF	TGTGCCTGGAGAGCGCGACAGGTTAGTCAGCCCCAGCATTTT
NA	NA	TRBJ1-6	TRBV10-3	CAISDPGVIGDSPLHF	TGTGCCATCAGTGATCCAGGGGTTATCGGAGATTCACCCCTCCACTTT
NA	NA	TRBJ1-1	TRBV18	CASSPFQGLNTEAFF	TGTGCCAGCTCACCATTCCAAGGCTTGAACACTGAAGCTTTCTTT
NA	TRBD2	TRBJ2-3	TRBV5-4	CASSLEVRGGGDTQYF	TGTGCCAGCAGCTTGGAGGTGCGGGGGGGCGGAGATACGCAGTATTTT
NA	TRBD2	TRBJ2-7	TRBV11-3	CASSLEAPPFSSGGEEQYF	TGTGCCAGCAGCTTAGAAGCCCCACCTTTTTCTAGCGGGGGTGAGGAGCAGTACTTC
once	NA	TRBJ1-2	TRBV6-4	CASKREPGPNYGYTF	TGTGCCAGCAAACGGGAGCCAGGACCTAACTATGGCTACACCTTC
NA	TRBD2	TRBJ2-3	TRBV6-1	CASSRLAGTTDTQYF	TGTGCCAGCAGCCGACTAGCGGGGACCACAGATACGCAGTATTTT
NA	TRBD2	TRBJ2-3	TRBV7-3	CASSLTLYLRGGFIDTQYF	TGTGCCAGCAGCTTAACCCTATATCTGCGGGGGGGCTTTATAGATACGCAGTATTTT